One T cell receptor beta chain is described in this entry. The CDR3 has 12 amino acids. The germline gives CDR1 LNHDA, CDR2 SQIVND (reference sequence). This entry is derived from a study of T cells expressing NK-cell markers. TCRdb re-called the 5' RACE reads and catalogs CDR3 proteins one per entry, DNA excluded. The data include over 6,500 distinct CDR3 sequences; the top ten clones carry about 60%. The rearrangement uses TRBV19 and TRBJ1-2. The sequence was obtained from a man aged 18-75 years in good health. The specimen was blood T cells: a sorted CD56 or NKG2C T cell subset, CD4+ or CD8+ T cells, or bulk PBMC T cells (not recorded which). CDR3 sequence reads: CATEPTGYGYTF. The full variable domain, completed using reference TRBV19 and TRBJ1-2, is DGGITQSPKYLFRKEGQNVTLSCEQNLNHDAMYWYRQDPGQGLRLIYYSQIVNDFQKGDIAEGYSVSREKKESFPLTVTSAQKNPTAFYLCATEPTGYGYTFGSGTRLTVV.